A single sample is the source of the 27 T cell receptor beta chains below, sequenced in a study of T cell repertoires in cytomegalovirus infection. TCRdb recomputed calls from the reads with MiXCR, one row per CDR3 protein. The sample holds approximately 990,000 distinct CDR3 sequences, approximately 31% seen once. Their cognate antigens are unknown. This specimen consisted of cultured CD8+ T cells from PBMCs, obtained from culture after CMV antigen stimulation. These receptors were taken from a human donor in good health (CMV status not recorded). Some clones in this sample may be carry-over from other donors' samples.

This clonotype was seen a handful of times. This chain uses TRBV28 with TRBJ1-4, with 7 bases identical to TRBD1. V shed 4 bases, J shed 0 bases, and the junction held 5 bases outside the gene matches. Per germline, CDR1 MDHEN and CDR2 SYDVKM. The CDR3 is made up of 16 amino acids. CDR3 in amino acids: CASSWDSETTNEKLFF. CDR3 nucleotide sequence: TGTGCCAGCAGTTGGGACAGCGAAACAACTAATGAAAAACTGTTTTTT.

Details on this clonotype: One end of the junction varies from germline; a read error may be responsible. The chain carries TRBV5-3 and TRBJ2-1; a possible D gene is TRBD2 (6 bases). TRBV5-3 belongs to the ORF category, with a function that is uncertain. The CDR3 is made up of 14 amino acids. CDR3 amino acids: CASSLGLQKNEQFF. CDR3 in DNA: TGTGCCAGCAGCTTGGGACTTCAGAAGAATGAGCAGTTCTTC.

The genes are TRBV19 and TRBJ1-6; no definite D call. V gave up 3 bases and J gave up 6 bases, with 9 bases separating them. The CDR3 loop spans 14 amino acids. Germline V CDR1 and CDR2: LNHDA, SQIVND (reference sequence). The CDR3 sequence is CASSMVLSNSPLHF. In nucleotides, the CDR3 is TGTGCCAGTAGTATGGTCCTCAGTAATTCACCCCTCCACTTT.

This CDR3 is CASRVSYNTEAFF. In nucleotides, the CDR3 is TGTGCCAGCAGAGTCTCCTACAACACTGAAGCTTTCTTT. V usage is TRBV2 and J usage is TRBJ1-1, with no clear D. The V end lost 6 bases, the J end lost 2 bases, and 10 bases lay between the germline ends. Germline CDR1 and CDR2: SNHLY and FYNNEI. The CDR3 runs to 13 residues.

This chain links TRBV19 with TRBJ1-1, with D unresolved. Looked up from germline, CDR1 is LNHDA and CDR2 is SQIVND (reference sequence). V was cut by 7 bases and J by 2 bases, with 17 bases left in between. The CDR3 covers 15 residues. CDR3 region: CASKPYVPANTEAFF. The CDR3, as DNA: TGTGCCAGTAAACCCTATGTCCCCGCAAACACTGAAGCTTTCTTT.

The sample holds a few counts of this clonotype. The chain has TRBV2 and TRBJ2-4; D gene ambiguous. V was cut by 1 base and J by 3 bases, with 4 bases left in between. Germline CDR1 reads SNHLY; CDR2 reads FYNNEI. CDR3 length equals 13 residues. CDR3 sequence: CASSEEDKNIQYF. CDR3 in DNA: TGTGCCAGCAGTGAAGAAGACAAAAACATTCAGTACTTC.

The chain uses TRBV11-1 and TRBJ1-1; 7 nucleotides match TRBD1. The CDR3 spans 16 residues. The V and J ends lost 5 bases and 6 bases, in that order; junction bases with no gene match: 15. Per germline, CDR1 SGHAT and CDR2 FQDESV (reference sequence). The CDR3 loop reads CASSRRDRVASSEAFF. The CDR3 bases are TGTGCCAGCAGCCGGCGAGACAGGGTCGCGAGCTCTGAAGCTTTCTTT.

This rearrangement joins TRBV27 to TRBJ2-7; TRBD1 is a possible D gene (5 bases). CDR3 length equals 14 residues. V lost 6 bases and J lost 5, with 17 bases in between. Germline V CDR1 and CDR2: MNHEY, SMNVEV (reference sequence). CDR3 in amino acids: CASSPGHTRHEQYF. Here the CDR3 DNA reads TGTGCCAGCAGCCCTGGACATACCCGCCACGAGCAGTACTTC.

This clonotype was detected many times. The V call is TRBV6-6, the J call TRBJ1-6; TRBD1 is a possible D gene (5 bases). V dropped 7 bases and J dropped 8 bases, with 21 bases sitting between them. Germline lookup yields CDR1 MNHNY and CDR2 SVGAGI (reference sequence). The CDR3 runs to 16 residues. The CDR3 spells CASTDGGKEIYSPLHF. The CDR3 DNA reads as TGTGCCAGCACGGATGGGGGGAAGGAGATATATTCACCCCTCCACTTT.

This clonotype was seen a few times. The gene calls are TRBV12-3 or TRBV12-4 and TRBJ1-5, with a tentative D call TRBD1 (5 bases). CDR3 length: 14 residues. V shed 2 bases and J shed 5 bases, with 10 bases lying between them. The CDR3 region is CASSLSGPYQPQHF. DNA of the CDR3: TGTGCCAGCAGTTTATCGGGACCTTATCAGCCCCAGCATTTT.

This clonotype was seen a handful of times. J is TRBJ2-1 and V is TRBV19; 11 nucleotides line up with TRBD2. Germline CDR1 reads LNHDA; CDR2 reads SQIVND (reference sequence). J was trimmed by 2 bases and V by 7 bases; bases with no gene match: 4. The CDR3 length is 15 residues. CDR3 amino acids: CASTTSGGTYNEQFF. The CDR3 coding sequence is TGTGCCAGTACCACTAGCGGGGGAACCTACAATGAGCAGTTCTTC.

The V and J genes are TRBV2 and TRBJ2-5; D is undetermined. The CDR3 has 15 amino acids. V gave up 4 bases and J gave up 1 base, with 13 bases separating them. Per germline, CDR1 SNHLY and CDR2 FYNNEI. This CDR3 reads CASSVGAATQETQYF. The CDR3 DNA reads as TGTGCCAGCAGTGTAGGCGCGGCGACCCAAGAGACCCAGTACTTC.

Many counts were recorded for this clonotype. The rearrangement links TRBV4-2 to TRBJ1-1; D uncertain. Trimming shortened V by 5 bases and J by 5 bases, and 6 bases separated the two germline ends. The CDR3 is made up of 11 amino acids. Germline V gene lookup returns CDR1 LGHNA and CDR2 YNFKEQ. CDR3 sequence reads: CASSWETEAFF. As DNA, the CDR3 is TGTGCCAGCAGCTGGGAAACTGAAGCTTTCTTT.

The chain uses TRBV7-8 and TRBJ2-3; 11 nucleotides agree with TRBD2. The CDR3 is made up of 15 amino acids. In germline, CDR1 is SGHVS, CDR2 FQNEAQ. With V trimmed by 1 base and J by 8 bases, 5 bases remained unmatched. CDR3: CASSLVAGGPGTQYF. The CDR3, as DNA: TGTGCCAGCAGCTTAGTAGCGGGGGGGCCGGGTACGCAGTATTTT. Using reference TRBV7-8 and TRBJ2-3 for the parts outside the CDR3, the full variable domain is GAGVSQSPRYKVAKRGQDVALRCDPISGHVSLFWYQQALGQGPEFLTYFQNEAQLDKSGLPSDRFFAERPEGSVSTLKIQRTQQEDSAVYLCASSLVAGGPGTQYFGPGTRLTVL.

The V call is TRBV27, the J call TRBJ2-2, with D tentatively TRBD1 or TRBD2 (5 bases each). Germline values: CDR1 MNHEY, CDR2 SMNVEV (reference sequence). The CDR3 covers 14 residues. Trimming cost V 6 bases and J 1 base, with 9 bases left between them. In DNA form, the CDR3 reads TGTGCCAGCAGCTGGGGGATGAACACCGGGGAGCTGTTTTTT. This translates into CASSWGMNTGELFF.

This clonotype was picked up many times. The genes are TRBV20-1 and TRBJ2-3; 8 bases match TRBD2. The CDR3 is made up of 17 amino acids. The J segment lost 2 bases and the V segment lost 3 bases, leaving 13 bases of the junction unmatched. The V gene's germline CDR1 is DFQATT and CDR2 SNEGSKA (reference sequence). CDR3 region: CSASGLGSGAPTDTQYF. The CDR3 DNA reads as TGCAGTGCTAGTGGATTGGGTAGCGGGGCTCCCACAGATACGCAGTATTTT.

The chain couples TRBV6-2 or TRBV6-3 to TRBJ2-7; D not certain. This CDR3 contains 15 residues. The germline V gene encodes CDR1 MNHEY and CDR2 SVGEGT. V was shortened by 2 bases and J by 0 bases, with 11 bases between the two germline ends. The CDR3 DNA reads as TGTGCCAGCAGTTACGGGCCTAGGAGCTCCTACGAGCAGTACGTC. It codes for CASSYGPRSSYEQYV.

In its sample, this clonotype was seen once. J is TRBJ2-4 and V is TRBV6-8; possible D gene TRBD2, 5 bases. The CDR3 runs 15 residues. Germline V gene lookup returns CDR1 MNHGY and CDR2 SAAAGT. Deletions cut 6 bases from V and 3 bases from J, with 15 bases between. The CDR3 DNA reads TGTGCCAGCAGCTCCAGAGAACTAGTCAAAAACATTCAGTACTTC. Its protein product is CASSSRELVKNIQYF.

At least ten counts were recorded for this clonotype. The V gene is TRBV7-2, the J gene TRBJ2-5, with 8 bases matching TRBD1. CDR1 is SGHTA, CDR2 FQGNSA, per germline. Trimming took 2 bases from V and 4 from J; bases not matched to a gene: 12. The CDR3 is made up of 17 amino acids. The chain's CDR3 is CASSLSQTGVTRETQYF. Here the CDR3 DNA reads TGTGCCAGCAGCTTAAGTCAGACAGGGGTGACGAGAGAGACCCAGTACTTC.

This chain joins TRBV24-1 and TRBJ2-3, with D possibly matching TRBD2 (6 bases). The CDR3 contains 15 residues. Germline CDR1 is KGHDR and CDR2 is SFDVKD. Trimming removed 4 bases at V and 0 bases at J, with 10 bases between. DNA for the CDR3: TGTGCCACCAGTGACGGGGGTCCTAGCACAGATACGCAGTATTTT. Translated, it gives CATSDGGPSTDTQYF.

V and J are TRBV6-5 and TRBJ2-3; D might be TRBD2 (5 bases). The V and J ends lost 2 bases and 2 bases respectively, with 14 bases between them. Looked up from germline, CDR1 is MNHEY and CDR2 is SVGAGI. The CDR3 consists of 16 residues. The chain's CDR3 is CASSYGYLGDTDTQYF. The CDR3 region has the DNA TGTGCCAGCAGTTACGGGTATCTCGGGGACACAGATACGCAGTATTTT.

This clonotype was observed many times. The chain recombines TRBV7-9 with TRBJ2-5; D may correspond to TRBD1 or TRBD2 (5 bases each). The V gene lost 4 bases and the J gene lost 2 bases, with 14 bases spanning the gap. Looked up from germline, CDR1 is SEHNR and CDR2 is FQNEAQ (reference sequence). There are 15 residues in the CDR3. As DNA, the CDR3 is TGTGCCAGCAGCTCGTACCGGGACCCTCAAGAGACCCAGTACTTC. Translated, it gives CASSSYRDPQETQYF.

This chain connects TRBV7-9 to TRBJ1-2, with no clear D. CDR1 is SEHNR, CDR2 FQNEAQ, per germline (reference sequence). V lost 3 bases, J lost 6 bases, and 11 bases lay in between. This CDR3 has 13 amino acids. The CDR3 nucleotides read TGTGCCAGCAGCTTGGTGGGCATGGATGGCTACACCTTC. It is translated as CASSLVGMDGYTF.

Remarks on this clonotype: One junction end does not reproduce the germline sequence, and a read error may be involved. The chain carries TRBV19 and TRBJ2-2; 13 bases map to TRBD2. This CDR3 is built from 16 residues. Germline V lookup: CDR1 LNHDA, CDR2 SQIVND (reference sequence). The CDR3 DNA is TGTGCCAGTAGTATCGGACTAGCGGGGGTCACCGGGGAGCTGTTGTTT. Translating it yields CASSIGLAGVTGELLF. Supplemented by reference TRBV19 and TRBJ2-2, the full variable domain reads DGGITQSPKYLFRKEGQNVTLSCEQNLNHDAMYWYRQDPGQGLRLIYYSQIVNDFQKGDIAEGYSVSREKKESFPLTVTSAQKNPTAFYLCASSIGLAGVTGELLFGEGSRLTVL.

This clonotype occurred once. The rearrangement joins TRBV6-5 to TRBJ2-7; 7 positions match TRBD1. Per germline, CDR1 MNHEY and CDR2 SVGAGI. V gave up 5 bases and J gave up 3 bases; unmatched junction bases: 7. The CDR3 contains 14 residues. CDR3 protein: CASSPGQSLYEQYF. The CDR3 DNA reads TGTGCCAGCAGTCCGGGACAGAGTCTCTACGAGCAGTACTTC.

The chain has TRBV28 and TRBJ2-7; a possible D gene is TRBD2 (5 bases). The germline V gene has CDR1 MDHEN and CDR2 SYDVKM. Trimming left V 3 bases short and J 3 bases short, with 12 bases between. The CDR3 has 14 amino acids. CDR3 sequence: CASSFRGTRYEQYF. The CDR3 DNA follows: TGTGCCAGCAGTTTTCGGGGAACGCGCTACGAGCAGTACTTC.

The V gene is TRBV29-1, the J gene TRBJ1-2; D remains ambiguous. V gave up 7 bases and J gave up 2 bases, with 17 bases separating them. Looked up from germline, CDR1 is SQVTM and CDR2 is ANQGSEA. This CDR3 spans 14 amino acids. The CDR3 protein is CSAPLEEVNYGYTF. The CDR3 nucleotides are TGCAGCGCTCCTTTGGAGGAGGTGAACTATGGCTACACCTTC.